Sequencing of this TCR beta chain was carried out in a study of T cells in Graves' hyperthyroidism and ophthalmopathy (dated by TCRdb to the late 2010s). Concerning the study at large: Peripheral blood samples were taken at initial diagnosis, before any treatment was given. To identify distinguishing TCR V-J signatures, a discovery cohort of around 98 patients was used, comprising 40 to 45 with Graves' ophthalmopathy and 57 with stable Graves' hyperthyroidism. An independent validation cohort of around 19 hyperthyroidism patients and about 15 patients who later progressed to ophthalmopathy tested prospective prediction of ophthalmopathy. The 75 to 100 discovery patients were divided at random into training and test sets in a 7:3 ratio. In addition, the study compared T-cell repertoires in thyroid tissue and in blood from roughly six Graves' hyperthyroidism patients. Once sampling was done, hyperthyroidism patients were given methimazole at a starting dose of 30 mg daily, whereas ophthalmopathy patients were given high-dose intravenous methylprednisolone. According to the paper, TCR Vbeta CDR3 sequencing was carried out on approximately 140 peripheral blood samples, which came from approximately 43 ophthalmopathy, 75 to 80 hyperthyroidism and approximately 17 progressor patients.

Overall study results and their limits: Sample size was not statistically predetermined, and investigators were not blinded to group allocation. During validation, the model predicted progression to ophthalmopathy a median of around 7 months ahead of onset, with around 70% sensitivity and 72.22% specificity. In cross-validation, a model built on a 13 V-J signature told ophthalmopathy apart from stable hyperthyroidism with approximately 90% sensitivity and 81% to 82% specificity, and in testing the same model reached 80%/75%. Most expanded thyroid clonotypes (frequency above 0.001) were also detected in blood, suggesting blood repertoires may reflect thyroid immune responses.

Comments on this clonotype: Its antigen target is currently unknown. Base qualities are missing; no much larger clone stands one base away.

The CDR3 starts with the cysteine, ends with the phenylalanine, and has 17 residues. Just CDR3 DNA is preserved here, 51 bases in frame from base 1. The germline V gene supplies CDR1 SGHRS and CDR2 YFSETQ. The V and J ends are trimmed by 0 bases and 3 bases, leaving 13 bases between them. Stable Graves' hyperthyroidism was defined as no progression to ophthalmopathy during 18 months of follow-up. Hyperthyroidism patients were aged 18 to 65 years and newly diagnosed, with disease duration of less than 2 months. The study excluded patients with uncontrolled infections, other autoimmune diseases, pregnancy or lactation. Clinical symptoms, serum thyroxine and TRAb, thyroid ultrasound, and orbital computed tomography formed the basis for the diagnoses. Ficoll-Paque density gradient centrifugation was used to isolate PBMCs from about 10 ml of fresh peripheral blood. Total RNA was extracted using Trizol reagent, and RNA quality was assessed on an Agilent 2100 Bioanalyzer.

TCR beta CDR3 regions were amplified from RNA transcripts. A first-round RT-PCR of the TCR CDR3 used the HTBI primer set with the Qiagen OneStep RT-PCR kit. The libraries were constructed in a second round of multiplex PCR and then size-selected and purified. Libraries were sequenced paired-end with 100 bp reads on an Illumina HiSeq2000. Processing in the source paper ran as follows. SOAPnuke was used to process the raw data, with reads discarded if the reads contained adapters or uncalled bases, had a mean Phred below 15, or lacked an exact constant-primer or identifier match. COPE v1.2.5 was used to merge high-quality paired reads, and clonotypes were defined as unique nucleotide sequences. MiTCR v1.1 was used to align the clonotypes against IMGT TRBV, TRBD and TRBJ reference segments. The analysis included only V-J combinations with a frequency above 0.0001, which together covered around 99% of the repertoires. The TCS score was defined as the ratio of F50 (clonal expansion) to E x V (chaos), calculated using BLOSUM62-based TCRdist between CDR3 peptides within each V-J. Welch's t-statistics and random forest reduced 500 to 550 V-J features to fewer than 15, which were used in a naive Bayes classifier (R e1071). TCRdb reanalyzed the raw reads on its own, using fastp at Q25 for trimming and MiXCR for clone calling, and kept in-frame beta chains. Every distinct CDR3 protein forms one entry, paired with its most common genes and DNA. TCRdb, rather than the study authors, made the V and J calls. For this sample the table gives some 760,000 distinct CDR3 sequences, of which 14% were detected only once. Of the sample, approximately 10% falls within the top ten clones.

What was sequenced was blood. The V and J segments used are TRBV5-1 and TRBJ2-6, with a weak D call of TRBD2 (5 bases match). The receptor was isolated from a woman aged 18-29 years with Graves' hyperthyroidism. The sequence in DNA is TGCGCCAGCAGCTTGGCCGAGGGAAGTTTTGGGGCCAACGTCCTGACTTTC. It encodes CASSLAEGSFGANVLTF.